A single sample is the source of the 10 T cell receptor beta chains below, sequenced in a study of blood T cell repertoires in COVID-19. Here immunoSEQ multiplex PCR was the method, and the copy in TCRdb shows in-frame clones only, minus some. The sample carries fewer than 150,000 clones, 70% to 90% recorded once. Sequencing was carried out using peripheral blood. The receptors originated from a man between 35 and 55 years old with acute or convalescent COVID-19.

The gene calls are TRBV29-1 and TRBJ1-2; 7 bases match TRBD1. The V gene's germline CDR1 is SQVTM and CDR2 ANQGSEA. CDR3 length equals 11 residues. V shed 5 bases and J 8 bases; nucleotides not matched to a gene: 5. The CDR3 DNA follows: TGCAGCGTTACCGACAGGGTCGGCTACACCTTC. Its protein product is CSVTDRVGYTF.

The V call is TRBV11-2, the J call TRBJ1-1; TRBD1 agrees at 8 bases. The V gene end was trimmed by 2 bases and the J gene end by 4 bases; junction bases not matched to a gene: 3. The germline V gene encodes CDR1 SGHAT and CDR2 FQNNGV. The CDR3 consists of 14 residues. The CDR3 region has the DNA TGTGCCAGCAGCTTAACAGGGGGAGTCACTGAAGCTTTCTTT. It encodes CASSLTGGVTEAFF.

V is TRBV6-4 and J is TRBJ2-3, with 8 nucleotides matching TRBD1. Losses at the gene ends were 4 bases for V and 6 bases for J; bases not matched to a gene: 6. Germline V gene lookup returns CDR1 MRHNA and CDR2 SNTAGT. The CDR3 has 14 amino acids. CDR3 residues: CASSAQGARDTQYF. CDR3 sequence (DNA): TGTGCCAGCAGTGCCCAGGGGGCTCGGGATACGCAGTATTTT.

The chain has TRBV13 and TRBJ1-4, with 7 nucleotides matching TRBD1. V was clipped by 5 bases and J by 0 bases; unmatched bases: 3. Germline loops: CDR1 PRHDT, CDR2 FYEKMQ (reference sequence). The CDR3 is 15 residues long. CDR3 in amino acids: CASSQGDATNEKLFF. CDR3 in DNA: TGTGCCAGCAGCCAGGGGGATGCAACTAATGAAAAACTGTTTTTT.

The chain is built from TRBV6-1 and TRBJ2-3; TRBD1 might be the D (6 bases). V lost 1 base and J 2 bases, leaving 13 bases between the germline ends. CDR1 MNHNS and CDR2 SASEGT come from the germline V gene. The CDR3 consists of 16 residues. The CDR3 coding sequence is TGTGCCAGCAGTGAAGGGACAGAAAGTTACACAGATACGCAGTATTTT. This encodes CASSEGTESYTDTQYF.

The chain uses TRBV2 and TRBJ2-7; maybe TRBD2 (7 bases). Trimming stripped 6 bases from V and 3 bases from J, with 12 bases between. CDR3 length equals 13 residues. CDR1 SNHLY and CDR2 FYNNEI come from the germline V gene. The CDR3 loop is CASSRGAFYEQYF. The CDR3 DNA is TGTGCCAGCAGCCGGGGGGCCTTCTACGAGCAGTACTTC.

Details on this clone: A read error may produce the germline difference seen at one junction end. The CDR3 nucleotides read TGTGCCGGGAGAATCGGGGGACAGGGAAACATTCAGTACTTC. It specifies CAGRIGGQGNIQYF. The chain is built from TRBV30 and TRBJ2-4; 9 bases map to TRBD1. This CDR3 comprises 14 residues. Per the germline V gene, CDR1 is GTSNPN and CDR2 is SVGIG (reference sequence).

The CDR3 is CASSLFPGTDTQYF. DNA of the CDR3: TGTGCCAGCAGCTTATTCCCAGGGACAGATACGCAGTATTTT. The chain has TRBV7-3 and TRBJ2-3; D is perhaps TRBD1 (5 bases). In germline, CDR1 is SGHTA, CDR2 FQGTGA. This CDR3 comprises 14 residues. V was clipped by 2 bases and J by 3 bases, with 9 bases between them.

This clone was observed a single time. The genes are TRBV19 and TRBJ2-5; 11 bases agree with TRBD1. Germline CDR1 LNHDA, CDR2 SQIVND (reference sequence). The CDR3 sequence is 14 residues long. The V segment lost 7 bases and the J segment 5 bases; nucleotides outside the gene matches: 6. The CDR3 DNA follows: TGTGCCAGTACCCGGACAGGGGGCGCGGAGACCCAGTACTTC. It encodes CASTRTGGAETQYF. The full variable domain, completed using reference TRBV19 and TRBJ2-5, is DGGITQSPKYLFRKEGQNVTLSCEQNLNHDAMYWYRQDPGQGLRLIYYSQIVNDFQKGDIAEGYSVSREKKESFPLTVTSAQKNPTAFYLCASTRTGGAETQYFGPGTRLLVL.

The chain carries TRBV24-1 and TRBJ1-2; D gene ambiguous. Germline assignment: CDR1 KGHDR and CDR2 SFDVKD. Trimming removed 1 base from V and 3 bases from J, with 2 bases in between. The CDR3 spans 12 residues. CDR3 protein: CATSDFYYGYTF. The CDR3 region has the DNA TGTGCCACCAGTGATTTCTACTATGGCTACACCTTC.